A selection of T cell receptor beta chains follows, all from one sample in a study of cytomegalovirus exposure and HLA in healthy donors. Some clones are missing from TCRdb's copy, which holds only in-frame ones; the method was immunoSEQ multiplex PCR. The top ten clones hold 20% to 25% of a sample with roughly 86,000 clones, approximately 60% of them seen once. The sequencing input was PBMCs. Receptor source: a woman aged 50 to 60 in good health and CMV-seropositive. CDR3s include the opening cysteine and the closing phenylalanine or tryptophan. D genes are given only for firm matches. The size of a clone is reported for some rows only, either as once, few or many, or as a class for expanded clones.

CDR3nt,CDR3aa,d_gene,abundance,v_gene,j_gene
TGTGCCAGCAGTGAAGGGCGGGGTCAGCCCCAGCATTTT,CASSEGRGQPQHF,NA,once,TRBV6-1,TRBJ1-5
TGTGCCAGCAGCCCTGGCGGGGGAATGGATGAAAAACTGTTTTTT,CASSPGGGMDEKLFF,NA,NA,TRBV7-7,TRBJ1-4
TGTGCCAGCAGAGGGACAGGGACAGGGACTGAAGCTTTCTTT,CASRGTGTGTEAFF,TRBD1,NA,TRBV2,TRBJ1-1
TGTGCCAGTACTCCCTCCGACACAGGGGCGGGGAATGAGCAGTTCTTC,CASTPSDTGAGNEQFF,NA,NA,TRBV27,TRBJ2-1
TGCGCCAGCAGCCCCGGTGGACAGGGCCTTAATGAAAAACTGTTTTTT,CASSPGGQGLNEKLFF,TRBD1,NA,TRBV5-1,TRBJ1-4
TGTGCCAGCAGCTTAGGGCGGGGGCCCGAGTCCCAGTACTTC,CASSLGRGPESQYF,NA,few,TRBV7-8,TRBJ2-5
TGCGCCAGCAGCTGGGGGTCTACTAGCGGGGGATACAATGAGCAGTTCTTC,CASSWGSTSGGYNEQFF,TRBD2,few,TRBV5-1,TRBJ2-1
TGTGCCAGCAGCGTAGGAGGTCCCAATTCACCCCTCCACTTT,CASSVGGPNSPLHF,NA,NA,TRBV9,TRBJ1-6
TGTGCCAGCAGCCCCGACTACTATGGCTACACCTTC,CASSPDYYGYTF,NA,NA,TRBV5-8,TRBJ1-2
TGTGCCAGCAGCCCGCAGGGGCTGAACACTGAAGCTTTCTTT,CASSPQGLNTEAFF,NA,NA,TRBV27,TRBJ1-1
TGTGCCAGCAGCTTAGGGCAGGGAAAGGATGGCTACACCTTC,CASSLGQGKDGYTF,NA,few,TRBV7-9,TRBJ1-2
TGTGCCAGCAGCTTCTTACCGAGAGCGGACACCGGGGAGCTGTTTTTT,CASSFLPRADTGELFF,NA,NA,TRBV5-4,TRBJ2-2
TGTGCCAGCAGCCAAGTCCTCAGGGGCAACTACAATGAGCAGTTCTTC,CASSQVLRGNYNEQFF,NA,NA,TRBV14,TRBJ2-1
TGTGCCAGCTCACCTTACGGAGCTAACTATGGCTACACCTTC,CASSPYGANYGYTF,NA,few,TRBV18,TRBJ1-2
TGTGCCAGTACGCCCGGGACAGCGCTTTTTTATGGCTACACCTTC,CASTPGTALFYGYTF,TRBD1,NA,TRBV19,TRBJ1-2
TGTGCCTGGAGTCCAGTGGGGGCTTTCTACGAGCAGTACTTC,CAWSPVGAFYEQYF,NA,NA,TRBV30,TRBJ2-7
TGTGCCAGCAGCGTAGAAGCTCTTACAGATACGCAGTATTTT,CASSVEALTDTQYF,NA,NA,TRBV9,TRBJ2-3
TGTGCCTGGAGTACACGGCGGGGCTACACCTTC,CAWSTRRGYTF,NA,NA,TRBV30,TRBJ1-2
TGTGCCTGGAGTCAGGGAAGCCAGCCCCAGCATTTT,CAWSQGSQPQHF,NA,NA,TRBV30,TRBJ1-5
TGTGCCAGCAGCTTATTGGGCGCCAGCACAGATACGCAGTATTTT,CASSLLGASTDTQYF,NA,NA,TRBV11-2,TRBJ2-3
TGCAGCGTTGAAGGAGACAGGGAAGGTTCCTACGAGCAGTACTTC,CSVEGDREGSYEQYF,TRBD1,few,TRBV29-1,TRBJ2-7
TGCAGCGTTGTAGGAGGGGAGCCTGAAGCTTTCTTT,CSVVGGEPEAFF,NA,few,TRBV29-1,TRBJ1-1
TGTGCCAGCAGTTTACCCCGGGAGCAGGGAAGCACTGAAGCTTTCTTT,CASSLPREQGSTEAFF,NA,NA,TRBV28,TRBJ1-1
TGTGCCAGTAGTATGGGGCTACTAAGTGGCACTGAAGCTTTCTTT,CASSMGLLSGTEAFF,NA,NA,TRBV19,TRBJ1-1
TGTGCCAGCAGCTTACGTATGGCGGCCTACAATGAGCAGTTCTTC,CASSLRMAAYNEQFF,NA,NA,TRBV7-8,TRBJ2-1
TGCGCCAGCAGCCCCGATGGGGGACAGGGGGCCAAAAACATTCAGTACTTC,CASSPDGGQGAKNIQYF,TRBD1,NA,TRBV4-3,TRBJ2-4
TGTGCCAGCAGGCGGGACAGTTACTATGGCTACACCTTC,CASRRDSYYGYTF,TRBD1,NA,TRBV28,TRBJ1-2
TGTGCCAGCAGTGATGTCCCGGGACAGGGGAATGGCTACACCTTC,CASSDVPGQGNGYTF,TRBD1,NA,TRBV6-1,TRBJ1-2
TGCGCCAGCAGTTTGGCCGGGGGGGCCACCGGAGAGACCCAGTACTTC,CASSLAGGATGETQYF,TRBD2,few,TRBV5-1,TRBJ2-5
TGTGCCAGCAGTTATGCGAGCGGATCCTACGAGCAGTACTTC,CASSYASGSYEQYF,NA,NA,TRBV6-5,TRBJ2-7
TGTGCCAGCAGCCCTGTTTCTGGAGAGAAAGAGACCCAGTACTTC,CASSPVSGEKETQYF,NA,few,TRBV7-2,TRBJ2-5
TGTGCCAGCAAATCTAGGAGCACCGGGGAGCTGTTTTTT,CASKSRSTGELFF,NA,NA,TRBV6-5,TRBJ2-2
TGTGCCAGCAGTTTGAGACAGGGGTTAGGCTACACCTTC,CASSLRQGLGYTF,TRBD1,NA,TRBV28,TRBJ1-2
TGTGCCTGGAGTGTCGACAGGGGGCAAGAAAAACTGTTTTTT,CAWSVDRGQEKLFF,TRBD1,NA,TRBV30,TRBJ1-4
TGTGCCATCAGTGAGTCGATAGGACAGGGTGGCAATGAGCAGTTCTTC,CAISESIGQGGNEQFF,TRBD1,NA,TRBV10-3,TRBJ2-1
TGTGCCAGCAGGGGACAGGGTAAGAACACAGATACGCAGTATTTT,CASRGQGKNTDTQYF,TRBD1,NA,TRBV5-6,TRBJ2-3
TGCGCCAGCAGCCAAGGGACTACTCAAGAGACCCAGTACTTC,CASSQGTTQETQYF,NA,NA,TRBV4-1,TRBJ2-5
TGCGCCAGCAGCCAAGATTCGGGGAAACAGGGCTGGGGTCAGCCCCAGCATTTT,CASSQDSGKQGWGQPQHF,NA,NA,TRBV4-1,TRBJ1-5